One and the same sample provided the 14 T cell receptor beta chains below, sequenced in a study of T cell responses to AZD1222 COVID-19 vaccine. Profiling relied on immunoSEQ multiplex PCR, and the TCRdb table lists in-frame clones only, not all of them. The table has around 110,000 clones, around 88% seen once. Sequenced material: peripheral blood, taken on day 0 of AZD1222 vaccination. The receptors shown here come from an adult in good health.

V and J are TRBV7-9 and TRBJ1-6; possibly TRBD1 for D (5 bases). Trimming left V 1 base short and J 8 bases short, with 12 bases between. Germline CDR1 reads SEHNR; CDR2 reads FQNEAQ (reference sequence). The CDR3 is 15 amino acids. CDR3 sequence reads: CASSLGQGRDSPLHF. The CDR3 coding sequence is TGTGCCAGCAGCTTAGGTCAGGGCAGGGATTCACCCCTCCACTTT.

V usage is TRBV2 and J usage is TRBJ1-2; a possible D gene is TRBD1 (6 bases). CDR3 length: 14 amino acids. The V and J ends lost 5 bases and 5 bases respectively, with 15 bases between them. Germline CDR1 reads SNHLY; CDR2 reads FYNNEI. This chain's CDR3 is CASSRAPRGYGYTF. The CDR3 DNA sequence: TGTGCCAGCAGTCGGGCCCCTAGGGGGTATGGCTACACCTTC.

The chain links TRBV6-4 to TRBJ1-4, with D hard to call. The CDR3 contains 17 residues. With 7 bases removed from V and 8 bases from J, the gap between germline ends came to 26 bases. Germline assignment: CDR1 MRHNA and CDR2 SNTAGT. CDR3 loop: CASTGRMPGPRGEKLFF. The CDR3 nucleotides are TGTGCCAGCACCGGAAGGATGCCCGGTCCACGAGGAGAAAAACTGTTTTTT.

This clone has more than one count but fewer than ten. V gene TRBV19 combines with J gene TRBJ1-1; 7 bases are a match to TRBD1. V lost 7 bases, J lost 2 bases, and 10 bases stayed unmatched. There are 15 residues in the CDR3. CDR1 and CDR2 from the germline V gene are LNHDA and SQIVND (reference sequence). The DNA of the CDR3 is TGTGCCAGTACCCCTTGGGGACAGTACAACACTGAAGCTTTCTTT. This sequence encodes CASTPWGQYNTEAFF.

This sequence joins TRBV19 and TRBJ1-5, with D possibly TRBD1 on 6 matching bases. CDR1 and CDR2 (germline): LNHDA, SQIVND (reference sequence). The CDR3 spans 15 residues. The germline V and J ends were trimmed by 5 bases and 2 bases, with 13 bases remaining between them. The CDR3 nucleotides read TGTGCCAGTAGTTCAAGGGGGGAGGGCAATCAGCCCCAGCATTTT. It codes for CASSSRGEGNQPQHF.

This clone was observed a few times. The chain joins TRBV7-9 to TRBJ2-5; 7 nucleotides line up with TRBD1. With V trimmed by 5 bases and J by 1 base, 13 bases remained unmatched. This CDR3 spans 17 amino acids. Germline CDR1 is SEHNR and CDR2 is FQNEAQ (reference sequence). The DNA of the CDR3 is TGTGCCAGCAGCACCTCGGACAGGAAGGGATTCCAAGAGACCCAGTACTTC. Its protein is CASSTSDRKGFQETQYF.

This clone was seen once. V is TRBV25-1 and J is TRBJ1-2; D not certain. The V and J ends lost 1 base and 4 bases respectively, with 4 bases between them. Germline loops: CDR1 MGHDK, CDR2 SYGVNS. The CDR3 spans 12 residues. CDR3 sequence reads: CASSELAYGYTF. The CDR3 DNA sequence: TGTGCCAGCAGTGAATTAGCCTATGGCTACACCTTC.

This clone turned up a few times. The J gene is TRBJ1-2, the V gene TRBV19; D perhaps matches TRBD1 (5 bases). The germline CDR1 and CDR2 sequences are LNHDA and SQIVND (reference sequence). Trimming stripped 3 bases from V and 1 base from J, with 12 bases between. CDR3 length: 15 residues. CDR3 region: CASSIADIYNYGYTF. In DNA form, the CDR3 reads TGTGCCAGTAGTATTGCGGACATCTATAACTATGGCTACACCTTC. The full variable domain, in which reference TRBV19 and TRBJ1-2 provide the parts outside the CDR3, is DGGITQSPKYLFRKEGQNVTLSCEQNLNHDAMYWYRQDPGQGLRLIYYSQIVNDFQKGDIAEGYSVSREKKESFPLTVTSAQKNPTAFYLCASSIADIYNYGYTFGSGTRLTVV.

This clone was counted between two and nine times. The chain is built from TRBV4-2 and TRBJ1-2; 9 bases match TRBD1. Germline V CDR1 and CDR2: LGHNA, YNFKEQ. J was trimmed by 6 bases and V by 0 bases; bases with no gene match: 8. CDR3 size: 16 residues. The CDR3 spells CASSQDAGQGVDGYTF. CDR3 sequence (DNA): TGTGCCAGCAGCCAAGATGCGGGACAGGGCGTGGATGGCTACACCTTC.

The genes are TRBV7-3 and TRBJ2-3; 9 bases are shared with TRBD2. V lost 4 bases and J lost 1; bases outside the gene matches: 6. Germline V lookup: CDR1 SGHTA, CDR2 FQGTGA. The CDR3 has 16 amino acids. CDR3 region: CASSSPGLARTDTQYF. CDR3 sequence (DNA): TGTGCCAGCAGCTCCCCAGGACTAGCGCGCACAGATACGCAGTATTTT. Supplemented by reference TRBV7-3 and TRBJ2-3, the full variable domain reads GAGVSQTPSNKVTEKGKYVELRCDPISGHTALYWYRQSLGQGPEFLIYFQGTGAADDSGLPNDRFFAVRPEGSVSTLKIQRTERGDSAVYLCASSSPGLARTDTQYFGPGTRLTVL.

The chain carries TRBV18 and TRBJ1-4; D is perhaps TRBD1 (5 bases). In germline, CDR1 is KGHSH, CDR2 LQKENI. This CDR3 has 16 residues. With 0 bases removed from V and 0 bases from J, the gap between germline ends came to 8 bases. This CDR3 is CASSPPPGTTNEKLFF. The CDR3 DNA reads TGTGCCAGCTCACCACCACCAGGGACAACTAATGAAAAACTGTTTTTT.

The chain uses TRBV7-9 and TRBJ2-1; D unresolved. The V gene lost 2 bases and the J gene lost 6 bases, with 5 bases spanning the gap. The CDR3 length is 12 residues. Germline V lookup: CDR1 SEHNR, CDR2 FQNEAQ (reference sequence). CDR3 DNA: TGTGCCAGCAGCTTAACCAGCAATGAGCAGTTCTTC. Translation: CASSLTSNEQFF.

A single count supports this clone. V is TRBV27 and J is TRBJ2-1, with D possibly being TRBD1 (6 bases). Germline CDR1 MNHEY, CDR2 SMNVEV (reference sequence). The V end was cut by 7 bases, the J end by 5 bases, with 24 bases between. The CDR3 totals 17 residues. The CDR3 here is CASKLPIWGPLNNEQFF. CDR3 DNA sequence: TGTGCCAGCAAACTGCCCATCTGGGGGCCCTTGAACAATGAGCAGTTCTTC.

V gene TRBV7-9 combines with J gene TRBJ2-3; 12 bases align to TRBD2. J lost 4 bases, V lost 0 bases, and 8 bases had no gene match. The CDR3 covers 18 residues. Per germline, CDR1 SEHNR and CDR2 FQNEAQ (reference sequence). The CDR3 DNA reads TGTGCCAGCAGCTTAGCGCTAGGACTAGCGGGAAGGTCAGATACGCAGTATTTT. Translating it yields CASSLALGLAGRSDTQYF. The full variable domain, in which reference TRBV7-9 and TRBJ2-3 provide the parts outside the CDR3, is DTGVSQNPRHKITKRGQNVTFRCDPISEHNRLYWYRQTLGQGPEFLTYFQNEAQLEKSRLLSDRFSAERPKGSFSTLEIQRTEQGDSAMYLCASSLALGLAGRSDTQYFGPGTRLTVL.